The source of this T cell receptor (beta chain) is a study of blood T cell repertoires in COVID-19. Turning to the study itself: The cDNA or gDNA used as material had been derived from T cells, B-cell-depleted T cells, or PBMCs.

Germline CDR1 SEHNR, CDR2 FQNEAQ (reference sequence). The V end was cut by 4 bases, the J end by 5 bases, with 9 bases between. The CDR3 length is 12 residues. Methods used by the authors: Nucleated cell number was recorded as an estimate derived from reference gene primer amplification. Assay: immunoSEQ multiplex PCR; the TCRdb copy retains only in-frame clones and omits some. V and J calls and clone size are those listed in that table; D and trimming were worked out from the DNA. Of 140,000 to 150,000 clones listed, approximately 90% are singletons. J is TRBJ2-7 and V is TRBV7-9; tentative D call: TRBD2 (6 bases). Sequenced: peripheral blood. This clonotype originated in a man in his fifties or sixties with active or convalescent COVID-19. This CDR3 is CASSSGGDEQYF. CDR3 nucleotide sequence: TGTGCCAGCAGCTCGGGCGGGGACGAGCAGTACTTC. The whole variable domain, filled in from reference TRBV7-9 and TRBJ2-7, reads DTGVSQNPRHKITKRGQNVTFRCDPISEHNRLYWYRQTLGQGPEFLTYFQNEAQLEKSRLLSDRFSAERPKGSFSTLEIQRTEQGDSAMYLCASSSGGDEQYFGPGTRLTVT.